Listed here is a single T cell receptor beta chain. Germline trimming cut 8 bases from V and 1 base from J; bases unmatched to any gene: 7. Germline V lookup: CDR1 GTSNPN, CDR2 SVGIG (reference sequence). CDR3 length: 13 residues. These data belong to a study of blood T cell repertoires in COVID-19. Looking at the study overall: Sites in the United States, Italy and Spain provided acute and convalescent COVID-19 samples.

Methods used by the authors: Estimated nucleated cell counts came from reference gene primer amplification. Generated by immunoSEQ multiplex PCR, the TCRdb table keeps only in-frame clones and is missing some. From that table come the V and J calls and clone size; the DNA was used to work out D and trimming. The sample records more than 450,000 clones, about 85% being singletons. Recovery meant two consecutive negative NP/OP PCR tests, professional clearance, or resolved symptoms. The rearrangement uses TRBV30 and TRBJ1-1; TRBD1 matches 7 bases. The receptor was derived from a woman between 18 and 29 years old who had recovered from COVID-19. The sequenced material came from PBMCs or T cells enriched from blood (not recorded which). The DNA of the CDR3 is TGTGCCCCCCACAGGGGTGCGAACACTGAAGCTTTCTTT. Protein sequence: CAPHRGANTEAFF.